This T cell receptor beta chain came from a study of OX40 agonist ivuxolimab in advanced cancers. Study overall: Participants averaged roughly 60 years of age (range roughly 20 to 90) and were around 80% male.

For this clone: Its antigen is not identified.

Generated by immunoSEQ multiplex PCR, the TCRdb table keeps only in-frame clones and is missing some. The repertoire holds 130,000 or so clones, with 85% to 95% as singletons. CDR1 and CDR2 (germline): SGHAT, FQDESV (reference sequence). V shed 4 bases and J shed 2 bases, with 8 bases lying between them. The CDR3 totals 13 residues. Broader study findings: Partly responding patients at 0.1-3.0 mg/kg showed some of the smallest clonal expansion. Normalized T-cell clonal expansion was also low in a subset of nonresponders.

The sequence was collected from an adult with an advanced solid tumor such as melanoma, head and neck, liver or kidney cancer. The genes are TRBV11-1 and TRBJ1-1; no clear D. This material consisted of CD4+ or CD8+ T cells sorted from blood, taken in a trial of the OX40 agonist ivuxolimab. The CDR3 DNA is TGTGCCAGCAGCTCCAAGGGCAACACTGAAGCTTTCTTT. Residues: CASSSKGNTEAFF.